This TCR beta chain is from a study of T-cell memory formation after mild COVID-19. Study-level background: Largely donor-specific TCR clusters were found. Notes on the study in general: CM and EM subsets held most contracting CD4+ clones; EMRA held CD8+ ones.

The CDR3 totals 17 residues. Germline CDR1 and CDR2: LGHDT and YNNKEL (reference sequence). V was cut by 4 bases and J by 0 bases, with 16 bases left in between. Points on this clonotype: Its antigen remains unknown.

TCRdb re-called the 5' RACE reads through MiXCR, storing one row per CDR3 protein. The sample lists about 470,000 distinct CDR3 sequences, roughly 18% occurring once. This receptor was taken from an adult woman who had mild COVID-19 (a few samples of this study predate the infection). Cell type and time point are not known. The chain employs TRBV3-1 and TRBJ2-4; possibly TRBD1 or TRBD2 for D (5 bases each). The sample was PBMCs or a T cell subset sorted from them (not recorded which). CDR3 sequence reads: CASSLRGGVLAKNIQYF. The DNA for the CDR3 is TGTGCCAGCAGCCTGAGGGGCGGAGTACTAGCCAAAAACATTCAGTACTTC.